This T cell receptor (beta chain) was obtained from a study of blood T cell repertoires in COVID-19. The wider study: Some COVID-19 samples were acute and others convalescent; all came from the United States, Italy and Spain. T cells, B-cell-depleted T cells, or PBMCs provided the cDNA or gDNA that served as material.

CDR1 is LGHDT and CDR2 is YNNKEL in the germline V gene (reference sequence). J gave up 4 bases and V 0 bases, and 7 bases lay outside the gene matches. The CDR3 runs 18 residues. How the authors handled the data: Nucleated cell counts were estimated from reference gene primer amplification. The protocol was immunoSEQ multiplex PCR, while the TCRdb copy is restricted to in-frame clones and leaves out a portion. V and J calls and clone size come straight from that table; D and trimming were deduced from the DNA. In the table there are fewer than 85,000 clones, around 77% of which are singletons. Seattle patient enrollment occurred during active infection, with longitudinal follow-up thereafter.

The source material was peripheral blood. The chain joins TRBV3-1 (or the pseudogene TRBV3-2) to TRBJ2-5; 14 bases fit TRBD2. The TCR comes from a man between 70 and 80 years old with COVID-19, enrolled during active disease. The CDR3: CASSQEALGLAGGETQYF. The CDR3 DNA is TGTGCCAGCAGCCAAGAGGCCCTTGGACTAGCGGGAGGAGAGACCCAGTACTTC.